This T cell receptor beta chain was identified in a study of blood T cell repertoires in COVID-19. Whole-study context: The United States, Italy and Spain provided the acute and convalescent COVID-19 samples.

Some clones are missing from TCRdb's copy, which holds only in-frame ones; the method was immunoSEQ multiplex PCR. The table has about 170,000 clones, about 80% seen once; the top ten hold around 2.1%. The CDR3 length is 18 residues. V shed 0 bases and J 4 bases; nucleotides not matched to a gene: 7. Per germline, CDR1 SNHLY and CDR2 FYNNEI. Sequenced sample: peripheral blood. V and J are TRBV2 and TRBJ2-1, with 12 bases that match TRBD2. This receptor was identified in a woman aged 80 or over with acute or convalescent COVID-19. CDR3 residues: CASSEAPTSGSDYNEQFF. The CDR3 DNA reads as TGTGCCAGCAGTGAAGCCCCGACTAGCGGGAGCGATTACAATGAGCAGTTCTTC.